This T cell receptor (beta chain) derives from a study of control samples from healthy donors and cancer patients. Measured with immunoSEQ multiplex PCR; TCRdb has only the in-frame clones, and not every one. The table records about 150,000 clones, over 90% of them present only once. Trimming stripped 4 bases from V and 8 bases from J, with 18 bases between. This CDR3 has 15 residues. CDR1 and CDR2 (germline): SGHKS, YYEKEE (reference sequence). Sequenced input: blood. The chain recombines TRBV5-5 with TRBJ1-4; D might be TRBD1 (5 bases). This TCR was sampled from a man aged 45-65 years in good health. The CDR3 region has the DNA TGTGCCAGCAGCCCCATGGGAGGGGAGAGAGAAAAACTGTTTTTT. Translating gives CASSPMGGEREKLFF.